Detailed here is one T cell receptor (beta chain). CDR1 SGHRS and CDR2 YFSETQ come from the germline V gene. The CDR3 sequence is 16 residues long. Trimming removed 2 bases from V and 4 bases from J, with 18 bases in between. PCR used 60 Vbeta primers and 13 Jbeta primers. The assay was immunoSEQ multiplex PCR, and TCRdb's table has in-frame clones only and misses some. The sample yields 95,000 to 150,000 clones, about three quarters seen once. The entry originates in a study of cytomegalovirus exposure and HLA in healthy donors. Sequenced sample: PBMCs. This rearrangement joins TRBV5-1 to TRBJ2-5; D is undetermined. This receptor was taken from a man between 60 and 75 years old in good health and CMV-seropositive. The CDR3 reads CASSLTLTGIGETQYF. As DNA, the CDR3 is TGCGCCAGCAGCTTAACTCTGACTGGAATAGGAGAGACCCAGTACTTC.